This entry features one TCR beta chain sequence. This entry belongs to a study of control samples from healthy donors and cancer patients. V shed 3 bases, J shed 4 bases, and the junction held 9 bases outside the gene matches. Per germline, CDR1 SGDLS and CDR2 YYNGEE. The CDR3 has 16 residues. Assay used: immunoSEQ multiplex PCR; TCRdb lists only in-frame clones, some missing. The sample lists over 150,000 clones, roughly 94% occurring once. This TCR was sampled from a woman aged 18-29 years in good health. The specimen was blood. This chain uses TRBV9 with TRBJ2-3; 9 bases agree with TRBD2. The CDR3 DNA sequence: TGTGCCAGCAGCGAGCCGCTAGCGGGACGCCCAGATACGCAGTATTTT. This gives the protein CASSEPLAGRPDTQYF.